The 12 T cell receptor beta chains below come from one sample, sequenced in a study of blood T cell repertoires in COVID-19. Method: immunoSEQ multiplex PCR; TCRdb's copy keeps in-frame clones and lacks some. The sample has 120,000 to 150,000 clones, 88% seen once. Material: peripheral blood. Every receptor here comes from a human donor in a cohort sampled during active COVID-19.

This clone has only a few counts. The rearrangement uses TRBV19 and TRBJ2-7; perhaps TRBD2 as D (6 bases). The V end was cut by 5 bases, the J end by 4 bases, with 12 bases between. Germline V gives CDR1 LNHDA, CDR2 SQIVND (reference sequence). There are 13 residues in the CDR3. The CDR3 region has the DNA TGTGCCAGTAGTCTCGGGGGTCCTTACGAGCAGTACTTC. Amino acids: CASSLGGPYEQYF.

This clone is a singleton in its sample. V is TRBV6-1 and J is TRBJ1-5; 7 bases map to TRBD1. The CDR3 extends over 17 amino acids. In germline, CDR1 is MNHNS, CDR2 SASEGT. Unmatched junction bases numbered 9, after V lost 0 bases and J lost 4 bases. This CDR3 is CASSEAKPGTENQPQHF. For the CDR3, the DNA is TGTGCCAGCAGTGAAGCAAAACCCGGGACAGAAAATCAGCCCCAGCATTTT.

The chain uses TRBV7-9 and TRBJ2-3; maybe TRBD1 (5 bases). There are 13 residues in the CDR3. The V end was cut by 7 bases, the J end by 0 bases, with 8 bases between. Germline CDR1 SEHNR, CDR2 FQNEAQ (reference sequence). The CDR3 loop is CASKGQSTDTQYF. The CDR3 DNA sequence: TGTGCCAGCAAGGGGCAGAGCACAGATACGCAGTATTTT.

A single count supports this clone. V gene TRBV6-5 combines with J gene TRBJ1-1, with D possibly matching TRBD1 (6 bases). V lost 10 bases to trimming and J lost 6 bases, with 15 bases between them. This CDR3 comprises 12 residues. Germline CDR1 and CDR2: MNHEY and SVGAGI. This CDR3 reads CATVQGAAEAFF. Here the CDR3 DNA reads TGTGCCACCGTACAGGGAGCCGCTGAAGCTTTCTTT.

The chain has TRBV7-2 and TRBJ2-3; 12 bases line up with TRBD2. The CDR3 spans 15 residues. The junction had 9 bases not matched to a gene; V was cut back by 5 bases and J by 9 bases. Germline CDR1 is SGHTA and CDR2 is FQGNSA. The CDR3 region is CASSKRLAGVDTQYF. In DNA, the CDR3 is TGTGCCAGCAGCAAACGACTAGCGGGAGTCGACACGCAGTATTTT.

This clone was counted once. The J gene is TRBJ2-1, the V gene TRBV9, with TRBD2 matching 10 bases. In germline, CDR1 is SGDLS, CDR2 YYNGEE. Trimming at V came to 5 bases and at J to 6 bases, leaving 8 bases not matched to a gene. CDR3 length equals 15 residues. CDR3 loop: CASSAAGGPGNEQFF. The CDR3 region has the DNA TGTGCCAGCAGTGCAGCGGGAGGGCCAGGCAATGAGCAGTTCTTC. Looking up the rest from reference TRBV9 and TRBJ2-1 gives the full variable domain: DSGVTQTPKHLITATGQRVTLRCSPRSGDLSVYWYQQSLDQGLQFLIQYYNGEERAKGNILERFSAQQFPDLHSELNLSSLELGDSALYFCASSAAGGPGNEQFFGPGTRLTVL.

This chain uses TRBV15 with TRBJ1-2, with D perhaps matching TRBD1 (6 bases). Trimming left V 5 bases short and J 4 bases short, with 17 bases between. CDR3 length equals 15 residues. Germline values: CDR1 LNHNV, CDR2 YYDKDF (reference sequence). The CDR3 reads CATSQTGLISYGYTF. DNA for the CDR3: TGTGCCACCAGCCAGACAGGACTCATTTCCTATGGCTACACCTTC.

This clone came up once. V gene TRBV19 combines with J gene TRBJ2-3, with 8 positions matching TRBD1. V was clipped by 8 bases and J by 0 bases; unmatched bases: 10. The length of the CDR3 is 16 residues. Germline-derived CDR1 and CDR2 are LNHDA and SQIVND (reference sequence). The CDR3: CASSAGGQTSTDTQYF. The CDR3 DNA reads TGTGCCAGTTCGGCAGGGGGCCAGACTAGCACAGATACGCAGTATTTT.

The chain carries TRBV6-5 and TRBJ2-2; 11 bases are shared with TRBD1. With 2 bases clipped from V and 7 bases from J, the junction kept 3 bases outside the gene matches. This CDR3 region has 15 residues. Germline CDR1 reads MNHEY; CDR2 reads SVGAGI. DNA for the CDR3: TGTGCCAGCAGTTACGGACAGGGGGCATACGGGGAGCTGTTTTTT. Translation gives CASSYGQGAYGELFF.

V usage is TRBV3-1 (or the pseudogene TRBV3-2) and J usage is TRBJ2-1, with a weak D call TRBD2 (6 bases). Trimming shortened V by 1 base and J by 10 bases, and 17 bases separated the two germline ends. The CDR3 spans 15 residues. The germline V gene has CDR1 LGHDT and CDR2 YNNKEL (reference sequence). The CDR3 loop is CASSQGIGPGREQFF. CDR3 DNA sequence: TGTGCCAGCAGCCAAGGTATAGGTCCAGGGAGGGAGCAGTTCTTC.

The chain carries TRBV12-3 or TRBV12-4 and TRBJ2-5; the D is unclear. The V and J ends lost 6 bases and 7 bases respectively, with 12 bases between them. This CDR3 contains 12 residues. The CDR3 protein is CASSFTEGTQYF. The CDR3 nucleotides are TGTGCCAGCAGCTTCACAGAAGGGACCCAGTACTTC.

The genes are TRBV5-1 and TRBJ1-2, with D unclear. Trimming removed 2 bases at V and 4 bases at J, with 9 bases between. CDR1 SGHRS and CDR2 YFSETQ come from the germline V gene. CDR3 length: 13 amino acids. The CDR3 DNA follows: TGCGCCAGCAGCTTAGGAGAGAGCTATGGCTACACCTTC. It encodes CASSLGESYGYTF.